This is a list of T cell receptor beta chains from one sample in a study of T cells in Graves' hyperthyroidism and ophthalmopathy. TCRdb recomputed calls from the multiplex PCR reads with MiXCR, one row per CDR3 protein. The table lists about 690,000 distinct CDR3 sequences, about 18% of them singletons, with about 16% in the top ten. The specimen sequenced was blood. The receptors stem from a man in his fifties with Graves' hyperthyroidism. CDR3s include the opening cysteine and the closing phenylalanine or tryptophan. The D gene is left open where the match is weak. A row's size may be missing; if present it is once, few, many or a size class.

clone_size | d_call | j_call | cdr3_length | v_call | cdr3_nt | cdr3_aa
few | TRBD1 | TRBJ2-1 | 15 | TRBV5-4 | TGTGCCAGCAGCCTTGGACAGGGTTTGTATAATGAGCAGTTCTTC | CASSLGQGLYNEQFF
many | TRBD1 | TRBJ2-2 | 16 | TRBV11-3 | TGTGCCAGCAGCACTTACAGGGGTCCGAACACCGGGGAGCTGTTTTTT | CASSTYRGPNTGELFF
many | - | TRBJ2-7 | 15 | TRBV12-3/TRBV12-4 | TGTGCCAGCAGTTTAGGGGCTAGCCCGTCCTACGAGCAGTACTTC | CASSLGASPSYEQYF
few | TRBD2 | TRBJ2-1 | 18 | TRBV4-3 | TGCGCCAGCAGCCAAGAGCTATCCGGGACTAGCTCCTACAATGAGCAGTTCTTC | CASSQELSGTSSYNEQFF
many | TRBD1 | TRBJ1-5 | 16 | TRBV6-5 | TGTGCCAGCAGTTACTCATCCAGGGGGCAAAATCAGCCCCAGCATTTT | CASSYSSRGQNQPQHF
many | - | TRBJ2-1 | 14 | TRBV28 | TGTGCCAGCAGTTTAACTTTTAGGGATGGGGAGCAGTTCTTC | CASSLTFRDGEQFF
many | - | TRBJ1-1 | 16 | TRBV12-3/TRBV12-4 | TGTGCCAGCAGTTTACGGGGCGGTTACCGGAACACTGAAGCTTTCTTT | CASSLRGGYRNTEAFF
- | - | TRBJ2-7 | 16 | TRBV4-1 | TGCGCCAGCAGCCCCAGCGACAGGTATACAACCTACGAGCAGTACTTC | CASSPSDRYTTYEQYF
few | TRBD2 | TRBJ2-5 | 17 | TRBV7-9 | TGTGCCAGCAGTCTCCCGGGACTAGCGGGAGGAGGGGAGACCCAGTACTTC | CASSLPGLAGGGETQYF
- | TRBD1 | TRBJ1-4 | 19 | TRBV7-2 | TGTGCCAGCAGCTTTTTGCCAGGGGGCAGTACTGCAACTAATGAAAAACTGTTTTTT | CASSFLPGGSTATNEKLFF
- | - | TRBJ1-1 | 15 | TRBV5-1 | TGCGCCAGCAGTCTTGGTTCGGAGCTGAACACTGAAGCTTTCTTT | CASSLGSELNTEAFF
many | - | TRBJ2-7 | 14 | TRBV6-6 | TGTGCCAGCAGTTACAGCTGGGGTCCCTACGAGCAGTACTTC | CASSYSWGPYEQYF
many | - | TRBJ1-6 | 14 | TRBV12-3/TRBV12-4 | TGTGCCAGCAGTTCGACAGGTTATAATTCACCCCTCCACTTT | CASSSTGYNSPLHF
many | - | TRBJ2-7 | 12 | TRBV3-1 | TGTGCCAGCAGCCAAGTAAGGAACGAGCAGTACTTC | CASSQVRNEQYF
- | - | TRBJ1-6 | 11 | TRBV20-1 | TGCAGTGCCACTTATAATTCACCCCTCCACTTT | CSATYNSPLHF
few | TRBD2 | TRBJ2-1 | 13 | TRBV6-1 | TGTGCCAGCAGAAAAATAGCGGGAGGTGAGCAGTTCTTC | CASRKIAGGEQFF
many | TRBD1 | TRBJ1-3 | 12 | TRBV30 | TGTGCCTGGAGTGTCGGGACAGCCGATTTATATTTT | CAWSVGTADLYF
- | - | TRBJ2-7 | 12 | TRBV3-1 | TGTGCCAGCAGCCATAAGGGCTACGAGCAGTACTTC | CASSHKGYEQYF
- | TRBD2 | TRBJ2-7 | 16 | TRBV6-2/TRBV6-3 | TGTGCCAGCAGTTACTCCGCCGGGACTAGCGGCTACGAGCAGTACTTC | CASSYSAGTSGYEQYF
few | - | TRBJ1-6 | 16 | TRBV5-5 | TGTGCCAGCAGCTTTGGAGGGAGCTCCTATAATTCACCCCTCCACTTT | CASSFGGSSYNSPLHF
many | - | TRBJ2-7 | 15 | TRBV6-1 | TGTGCCAGCAGTAAGGGGGACTTAGGCTCCTACGAGCAGTACTTC | CASSKGDLGSYEQYF
many | TRBD2 | TRBJ2-1 | 13 | TRBV30 | TGTGCCTGGGGACTAGCGGGAAACAATGAGCAGTTCTTC | CAWGLAGNNEQFF
few | TRBD2 | TRBJ2-2 | 21 | TRBV18 | TGTGCCAGCTCACTCGGGACTAGCGGGAGTATCCTCCATAACCCCCCCGGGGAGCTGTTTTTT | CASSLGTSGSILHNPPGELFF
few | TRBD2 | TRBJ2-1 | 14 | TRBV28 | TGTGCCAGCAGTCCACGGACTAGCGACAATGAGCAGTTCTTC | CASSPRTSDNEQFF
few | - | TRBJ1-3 | 17 | TRBV4-3 | TGCGCCAGCAGCCAAGATGCCCCGGCCTTCTCTGGAAACACCATATATTTT | CASSQDAPAFSGNTIYF
many | - | TRBJ1-6 | 15 | TRBV30 | TGTGCCTGGAGTGTACGTGACGGAAGAAATTCACCCCTCCACTTT | CAWSVRDGRNSPLHF
- | - | TRBJ1-1 | 14 | TRBV6-2/TRBV6-3 | TGTGCCAGCAGAAGGGACACTTCGCGGACTGAAGCTTTCTTT | CASRRDTSRTEAFF
- | - | TRBJ1-2 | 14 | TRBV28 | TGTGCCAGCAGCGCCGAAACAGGGACGATCGACTACACCTTC | CASSAETGTIDYTF
many | - | TRBJ2-5 | 15 | TRBV11-2 | TGTGCCAGCAGCTTACTGCAGGGTCTACAAGAGACCCAGTACTTC | CASSLLQGLQETQYF
few | - | TRBJ2-6 | 14 | TRBV20-1 | TGCAGTGCTAGCCCCGGCTCTGGGGCCAACGTCCTGACTTTC | CSASPGSGANVLTF
- | TRBD1 | TRBJ2-6 | 19 | TRBV5-1 | TGCGCCAGCAGCTTGGTGCTTGGGACAGATTTTTCTGGGGCCAACGTCCTGACTTTC | CASSLVLGTDFSGANVLTF
many | TRBD2 | TRBJ2-1 | 19 | TRBV14 | TGTGCCAGCAGCCAAGGGAACAGCGGGACTAAACCGGGATTGAATGAGCAGTTCTTC | CASSQGNSGTKPGLNEQFF
many | - | TRBJ2-3 | 14 | TRBV12-3/TRBV12-4 | TGTGCCAGCAGTTTAGAGCGGCCCCCAGATACGCAGTATTTT | CASSLERPPDTQYF
many | TRBD1 | TRBJ2-7 | 14 | TRBV28 | TGTGCCAGCAGTTCGGGACAGGGGGCTCTCGAGCAGTACTTC | CASSSGQGALEQYF
few | - | TRBJ1-1 | 14 | TRBV30 | TGTGCCTGGAGTGGGAAGGGGATCCGGACTGAAGCTTTCTTT | CAWSGKGIRTEAFF
- | TRBD2 | TRBJ2-7 | 17 | TRBV19 | TGTGCCAGTAGTATGGGTTTGGAGCGGGAGGGCCTCTACGAGCAGTACTTC | CASSMGLEREGLYEQYF
many | - | TRBJ2-1 | 15 | TRBV18 | TGTGCCAGCTCACCAGCGGAGAGCTCCTACAATGAGCAGTTCTTC | CASSPAESSYNEQFF
few | TRBD2 | TRBJ2-7 | 15 | TRBV20-1 | TGCAGTGCTACCAAAAACCCGACTAGCAGTTACGAGCAGTACTTC | CSATKNPTSSYEQYF
few | TRBD1 | TRBJ1-6 | 17 | TRBV12-3/TRBV12-4 | TGTGCCAGCAGTTTTAATCCCTGGAGGGGGCCTAATTCACCCCTCCACTTT | CASSFNPWRGPNSPLHF
- | TRBD2 | TRBJ2-7 | 16 | TRBV27 | TGTGCCAGCAGTTTGACTAGCGGGATGGGACCCTACGAGCAGTACTTC | CASSLTSGMGPYEQYF
- | - | TRBJ2-7 | 15 | TRBV4-1 | TGCGCCAGCAGCCCAGGCAGAGGGGGGTCGTACGAGCAGTACTTC | CASSPGRGGSYEQYF
- | - | TRBJ2-5 | 14 | TRBV12-3/TRBV12-4 | TGTGCCAGCAGTCCCGGAAGAAGCGTGGAGACCCAGTACTTC | CASSPGRSVETQYF
once | - | TRBJ2-1 | 16 | TRBV25-1 | TGTGCCAGCAGTGAATATAATCGAGGAGGGTTGGATGAGCAGTTCTTC | CASSEYNRGGLDEQFF
many | - | TRBJ1-2 | 12 | TRBV12-3/TRBV12-4 | TGTGCCACCGACAAGTTTAACTATGGCTACACCTTC | CATDKFNYGYTF
few | TRBD1 | TRBJ2-7 | 13 | TRBV5-6 | TGTGCCAGCAGCGAACTCGGGACAGACGAGCAGTACTTC | CASSELGTDEQYF
many | - | TRBJ2-1 | 14 | TRBV27 | TGTGCCAGCAAGCTAGGCTCGATCAACAATGAGCAGTTCTTC | CASKLGSINNEQFF
- | - | TRBJ2-3 | 15 | TRBV28 | TGTGCCAGCATTAGGGGCGGGCGAGGGCCAGATACGCAGTATTTT | CASIRGGRGPDTQYF
many | TRBD1 | TRBJ1-1 | 14 | TRBV30 | TGTGCCTGGAAAATGGGACAGGACAACACTGAAGCTTTCTTT | CAWKMGQDNTEAFF
many | - | TRBJ2-5 | 13 | TRBV18 | TGTGCCAGCTCACCGTTTAAAGAAGAGACCCAGTACTTC | CASSPFKEETQYF
- | - | TRBJ2-7 | 14 | TRBV29-1 | TGCAGCGTGGTAATAAGTACAGGGTTCTACGAGCAGTACTTC | CSVVISTGFYEQYF
many | - | TRBJ1-2 | 15 | TRBV7-2 | TGTGCCAGCAGCTTAGATGAACCCAACGACTATGGCTACACCTTC | CASSLDEPNDYGYTF
many | - | TRBJ1-2 | 15 | TRBV6-1 | TGTGCCAGCACAAGGTCTCGGGAGGGCCTCTATGGCTACACCTTC | CASTRSREGLYGYTF